This TCR beta chain comes out of a study of early T cells in non-severe SARS-CoV-2 infection (dated by TCRdb to the early 2020s). Turning to the overall study: Because TCR sequencing relied on bulk RNA taken from unsorted whole blood, pairing of alpha and beta chains was not possible. The paper as a whole reports these results and caveats: VDJdb matching was skewed toward anti-spike CD8 responses and likely underestimated virus-specific expansions, missing private and CD4 specificities.

The library was prepared using 5' RACE. The listed sequencing device is NextSeq 500. In the TCR library protocol, unique molecular identifiers were attached to individual cDNA molecules to correct for PCR bias and sequencing error. TCR alpha and beta chains were both sequenced, and the abundances of alpha and beta sequences in each sample were closely correlated with each other. In the authors' own workflow: V gene, J gene and CDR3 annotation of TCR sequences was performed with Decombinator V4. TCRs were defined as expanded if a significant change between any two time points was detected under a Poisson model with p below 0.0001. Abundances of TCRs were expressed as counts per million after normalisation to the total number of TCRs sequenced in each sample. VDJdb, accessed on 1 November 2021, was searched for TCRs annotated for CMV, EBV and SARS-CoV-2, and TCRs annotated for more than one antigen were excluded. TCRdb reprocessed the public reads (quality trimming at Q25 with fastp, clone calling with MiXCR) and kept in-frame beta chains. Identical CDR3 proteins give one entry, which carries the most common genes and DNA. Here the V and J calls rest on TCRdb's processing, not on the authors' analysis. The sample table lists 70,000 to 90,000 distinct CDR3 sequences, about 11% of them with a count of one. The ten biggest clones cover about 4.5% of the sample.

The study was a case-control design nested within a healthcare worker cohort in London, UK, with weekly nasopharyngeal swab PCR tests and blood sampling. Between 23 and 31 March 2020, the week of the UK lockdown, healthcare workers were enrolled and then followed up weekly for as long as 16 weeks. This clonotype has at least ten counts. Its antigen is currently not known. Base qualities are not at hand, and no much larger clone is one base apart. The receptor was isolated from an adult who was a healthcare worker with PCR-confirmed SARS-CoV-2 infection or an uninfected control (not recorded which). Sequences were obtained from whole blood.

This receptor has the CDR3 CASSRTGEAFF. The nucleotides are TGTGCCAGCAGCCGGACGGGTGAAGCTTTCTTT. The sequence is built from TRBV3-1 and TRBJ1-1; no D gene can be assigned with confidence. The germline ends are 7 bases apart after V is trimmed by 4 bases and J by 7 bases. The CDR3 contains 11 residues, cysteine and phenylalanine counted. Kept here is only the CDR3 DNA, which spans 33 bases and is read in frame from base 1. The germline V gene (reference sequence) sets CDR1 to LGHDT and CDR2 to YNNKEL. Extended through the reference TRBV3-1 and TRBJ1-1 proteins, this CDR3 yields the full variable domain: DTAVSQTPKYLVTQMGNDKSIKCEQNLGHDTMYWYKQDSKKFLKIMFSYNNKELIINETVPNRFSPKSPDKAHLNLHINSLELGDSAVYFCASSRTGEAFFGQGTRLTVV.